The rows below give T cell receptor beta chains drawn from one sample of a study of cytomegalovirus exposure and HLA in healthy donors. TCRdb keeps only in-frame clones here, not all; method: immunoSEQ multiplex PCR. The sample has about 190,000 clones; 80% to 85% are singletons. Sequencing used PBMCs. The receptors were gathered from a man aged 35 to 55 in good health and CMV-seropositive. Each CDR3 is given with its conserved first and last residue. Each record gives: CDR3 DNA, CDR3 protein, clone size, J gene, V gene, D gene. D genes are given only for firm matches. Not all rows give a size; the values are once, few, many and, for expanded clones, a class.

cdr3_nt: TGTGCCAGTAGTAGCGGCAGGGGCACTGAAGCTTTCTTT
cdr3_aa: CASSSGRGTEAFF
clone_size: -
j_call: TRBJ1-1
v_call: TRBV19
d_call: -

cdr3_nt: TGTGCCAGCAGTTTTAACCAGGGGTTGTCTAGGGTTGGGGCCAACGTCCTGACTTTC
cdr3_aa: CASSFNQGLSRVGANVLTF
clone_size: once
j_call: TRBJ2-6
v_call: TRBV27
d_call: -

cdr3_nt: TGCGCCAGCAGTGAGGGGGCAGACCTTGAAGCTTTCTTT
cdr3_aa: CASSEGADLEAFF
clone_size: -
j_call: TRBJ1-1
v_call: TRBV10-2
d_call: -

cdr3_nt: TGTGCCAGCAGCCCTTCGGGGGGCTATGGCTACACCTTC
cdr3_aa: CASSPSGGYGYTF
clone_size: -
j_call: TRBJ1-2
v_call: TRBV6-5
d_call: -

cdr3_nt: TGTGCCAGCAGCCAAGGGGGTGGCGAGCAGTACTTC
cdr3_aa: CASSQGGGEQYF
clone_size: -
j_call: TRBJ2-7
v_call: TRBV7-3
d_call: -

cdr3_nt: TGTGCCAGCAGTTTAGACAGGGGCTATGGCTACACCTTC
cdr3_aa: CASSLDRGYGYTF
clone_size: few
j_call: TRBJ1-2
v_call: TRBV27
d_call: TRBD1

cdr3_nt: TGCGCCAGCAGCTTGGTAGCCTGGGACGGGGGAACTGAAGCTTTCTTT
cdr3_aa: CASSLVAWDGGTEAFF
clone_size: -
j_call: TRBJ1-1
v_call: TRBV5-1
d_call: -

cdr3_nt: TGTGCCAGCAGCTTATTTGCGGGGGGACACTACAATGAGCAGTTCTTC
cdr3_aa: CASSLFAGGHYNEQFF
clone_size: -
j_call: TRBJ2-1
v_call: TRBV7-3
d_call: TRBD2

cdr3_nt: TGTGCCAGCAGCTTGGGGGGACAGGTCAACACCGGGGAGCTGTTTTTT
cdr3_aa: CASSLGGQVNTGELFF
clone_size: -
j_call: TRBJ2-2
v_call: TRBV5-4
d_call: TRBD1

cdr3_nt: TGTGCCAGCAGCCGAGGCGGCATCGGCACAGATACGCAGTATTTT
cdr3_aa: CASSRGGIGTDTQYF
clone_size: -
j_call: TRBJ2-3
v_call: TRBV7-2
d_call: -

cdr3_nt: TGTGCCAGCAGCTTGTCACTAGCGGGACAAGAGACCCAGTACTTC
cdr3_aa: CASSLSLAGQETQYF
clone_size: -
j_call: TRBJ2-5
v_call: TRBV5-4
d_call: TRBD2

cdr3_nt: TGTGCCAGCAGCTTACTAGCGGGGGGGCAGGAGACCCAGTACTTC
cdr3_aa: CASSLLAGGQETQYF
clone_size: once
j_call: TRBJ2-5
v_call: TRBV7-3
d_call: TRBD2

cdr3_nt: TGTGCCAGCTTCCGGGACAGCTATGGCTACACCTTC
cdr3_aa: CASFRDSYGYTF
clone_size: once
j_call: TRBJ1-2
v_call: TRBV18
d_call: TRBD1

cdr3_nt: TGTGCCAGCAGTTACTCCCCATCTGGGGCCAACGTCCTGACTTTC
cdr3_aa: CASSYSPSGANVLTF
clone_size: few
j_call: TRBJ2-6
v_call: TRBV6-5
d_call: -

cdr3_nt: TGCGCCAGCAGGACTCCTAATCAGCCCCAGCATTTT
cdr3_aa: CASRTPNQPQHF
clone_size: -
j_call: TRBJ1-5
v_call: TRBV10-2
d_call: -

cdr3_nt: TGTGCCAGCGGGGGGGGCCCCAATGAGCAGTTCTTC
cdr3_aa: CASGGGPNEQFF
clone_size: -
j_call: TRBJ2-1
v_call: TRBV28
d_call: -

cdr3_nt: TGTGCTAGCAGCTCAGGGGCCAATCAGCCCCAGCATTTT
cdr3_aa: CASSSGANQPQHF
clone_size: -
j_call: TRBJ1-5
v_call: TRBV7-7
d_call: -

cdr3_nt: TGTGCCAGCAGCGTAGCCGGGGGCACCGGGGAGCTGTTTTTT
cdr3_aa: CASSVAGGTGELFF
clone_size: -
j_call: TRBJ2-2
v_call: TRBV9
d_call: -

cdr3_nt: TGTGCCAGCAGCCAGGACAGGGGGCGGGAGGAGACCCAGTACTTC
cdr3_aa: CASSQDRGREETQYF
clone_size: -
j_call: TRBJ2-5
v_call: TRBV7-2
d_call: TRBD1

cdr3_nt: TGTGCCAGCTCACCGACAGGTAGCACAGATACGCAGTATTTT
cdr3_aa: CASSPTGSTDTQYF
clone_size: -
j_call: TRBJ2-3
v_call: TRBV18
d_call: -

cdr3_nt: TGCAGCGTTGATACCCCGATTGGGCAGGGGGCGGACGAGCAGTACTTC
cdr3_aa: CSVDTPIGQGADEQYF
clone_size: -
j_call: TRBJ2-7
v_call: TRBV29-1
d_call: TRBD1

cdr3_nt: TGTGCCAGCAGCCAAGACCCGCGACGGGGGGCCCCAGATACGCAGTATTTT
cdr3_aa: CASSQDPRRGAPDTQYF
clone_size: once
j_call: TRBJ2-3
v_call: TRBV14
d_call: -

cdr3_nt: TGTGCCAGCAGCTTAAGGGGGGGCAGCACAGATACGCAGTATTTT
cdr3_aa: CASSLRGGSTDTQYF
clone_size: few
j_call: TRBJ2-3
v_call: TRBV11-2
d_call: -

cdr3_nt: TGCGCCAGCAGCTTGGGACAGGGGGCTGAAGCTTTCTTT
cdr3_aa: CASSLGQGAEAFF
clone_size: -
j_call: TRBJ1-1
v_call: TRBV5-1
d_call: TRBD1

cdr3_nt: TGCAGCGCCGATCAGGGTTGGGAGACCCAGTACTTC
cdr3_aa: CSADQGWETQYF
clone_size: -
j_call: TRBJ2-5
v_call: TRBV29-1
d_call: -

cdr3_nt: TGTGCCAGTAGTCCGACACGGACTTTCACGTACGAGCAGTACTTC
cdr3_aa: CASSPTRTFTYEQYF
clone_size: once
j_call: TRBJ2-7
v_call: TRBV19
d_call: -

cdr3_nt: TGTGCCAGTATAGGCCCCGGGATGAACACTGAAGCTTTCTTT
cdr3_aa: CASIGPGMNTEAFF
clone_size: few
j_call: TRBJ1-1
v_call: TRBV19
d_call: -

cdr3_nt: TGCAGCATAAGAGGGACTAGCGGGGGGAGAGATACGCAGTATTTT
cdr3_aa: CSIRGTSGGRDTQYF
clone_size: -
j_call: TRBJ2-3
v_call: TRBV29-1
d_call: TRBD2

cdr3_nt: TGTGCCAGCAGGGGGGACAGGCGTGGCTACACCTTC
cdr3_aa: CASRGDRRGYTF
clone_size: -
j_call: TRBJ1-2
v_call: TRBV27
d_call: TRBD1

cdr3_nt: TGTGCCAGCACTCCGGGACTAAGCTACGAGCAGTACTTC
cdr3_aa: CASTPGLSYEQYF
clone_size: -
j_call: TRBJ2-7
v_call: TRBV2
d_call: TRBD2

cdr3_nt: TGCGCCGGCAGCGCCCCCGGGACTATCCGCTACGAGCAGTACTTC
cdr3_aa: CAGSAPGTIRYEQYF
clone_size: -
j_call: TRBJ2-7
v_call: TRBV4-1
d_call: TRBD2

cdr3_nt: TGTGCCAGCAGCCAGGGGGAAGGGGACTCCTACGAGCAGTACTTC
cdr3_aa: CASSQGEGDSYEQYF
clone_size: -
j_call: TRBJ2-7
v_call: TRBV9
d_call: TRBD1

cdr3_nt: TGCGCCAGCACCCAGGACAGGGGACCTGGAAACACCATATATTTT
cdr3_aa: CASTQDRGPGNTIYF
clone_size: -
j_call: TRBJ1-3
v_call: TRBV5-1
d_call: TRBD1

cdr3_nt: TGTGCCAGCAGCTTAGATCGGAGGGAGACCCAGTACTTC
cdr3_aa: CASSLDRRETQYF
clone_size: -
j_call: TRBJ2-5
v_call: TRBV11-2
d_call: -

cdr3_nt: TGCGCCAGCAGCCGGACTCTAGCCTTCGACATTCAGTACTTC
cdr3_aa: CASSRTLAFDIQYF
clone_size: -
j_call: TRBJ2-4
v_call: TRBV4-1
d_call: -

cdr3_nt: TGTGCCAGCAGCGACACAGGGACCGCGACCCAGTACTTC
cdr3_aa: CASSDTGTATQYF
clone_size: -
j_call: TRBJ2-5
v_call: TRBV6-6
d_call: -

cdr3_nt: TGTGCCAGCCCCCGGGACTACCCCCGGGATACGCAGTATTTT
cdr3_aa: CASPRDYPRDTQYF
clone_size: -
j_call: TRBJ2-3
v_call: TRBV7-9
d_call: TRBD2

cdr3_nt: TGTGCCAGCAGTGACGTCTGGGACAGGGGTAGAGGTGGCTACACCTTC
cdr3_aa: CASSDVWDRGRGGYTF
clone_size: once
j_call: TRBJ1-2
v_call: TRBV6-4
d_call: TRBD1

cdr3_nt: TGCGCCAGCAGCCTCCTAGGAGGAGGCCTCGAGACCCAGTACTTC
cdr3_aa: CASSLLGGGLETQYF
clone_size: -
j_call: TRBJ2-5
v_call: TRBV5-1
d_call: -

cdr3_nt: TGTGCCAGCAGTACTAGCTCCTACGAGCAGTACTTC
cdr3_aa: CASSTSSYEQYF
clone_size: -
j_call: TRBJ2-7
v_call: TRBV2
d_call: -

cdr3_nt: TGTGCCAGCTCACCAACGGGACAGGGGTCCGGCTACACCTTC
cdr3_aa: CASSPTGQGSGYTF
clone_size: -
j_call: TRBJ1-2
v_call: TRBV18
d_call: TRBD1

cdr3_nt: TGTGCCAGCAGCTCCTACCGGGACAGGGAGTTCGGAGAGCAGTTCTTC
cdr3_aa: CASSSYRDREFGEQFF
clone_size: -
j_call: TRBJ2-1
v_call: TRBV7-2
d_call: TRBD1

cdr3_nt: TGTGCCAGCAGCGTAGTAGCGGGGGAAGGCGAGCAGTACTTC
cdr3_aa: CASSVVAGEGEQYF
clone_size: -
j_call: TRBJ2-7
v_call: TRBV9
d_call: TRBD2

cdr3_nt: TGTGCCAGCAGTGGGGGCTCGTACCAAGAGACCCAGTACTTC
cdr3_aa: CASSGGSYQETQYF
clone_size: -
j_call: TRBJ2-5
v_call: TRBV2
d_call: -

cdr3_nt: TGTGCCAGTAGGCAGGGGGTCGCAGATACGCAGTATTTT
cdr3_aa: CASRQGVADTQYF
clone_size: -
j_call: TRBJ2-3
v_call: TRBV19
d_call: TRBD1

cdr3_nt: TGCAGCGTTGAAGCTGTGGGGGGGCGCGGCGCAACTAATGAAAAACTGTTTTTT
cdr3_aa: CSVEAVGGRGATNEKLFF
clone_size: -
j_call: TRBJ1-4
v_call: TRBV29-1
d_call: -

cdr3_nt: TGTGCCAGCAGCCCCTCACAGGGGATCCCAGCCTACAATGAGCAGTTCTTC
cdr3_aa: CASSPSQGIPAYNEQFF
clone_size: -
j_call: TRBJ2-1
v_call: TRBV7-2
d_call: TRBD1